The next 9 T cell receptor gamma chains were all read from a single sample in a study of gamma-delta chains in newborns, infants, children. TCRdb called clones from the reads again using CATT. The table has about 590 gamma-chain clones, around 50% seen once; the top ten hold about 40%. What was sequenced was blood. The receptor set was obtained from a child who was a newborn, infant or young child, either healthy, febrile or measles-vaccinated (not recorded which).

Comments on this clone: A read error is possible here, since a much larger clone lies one base away. No call was made for the V gene; the J gene is TRGJP1. The CDR3 totals 15 residues. CDR3 in amino acids: CATCDVGTTGWFKIF. CDR3 DNA sequence: TGTGCCACCTGTGATGTAGGTACCACTGGTTGGTTCAAGATATTT.

Concerning this clone: A far larger clone differs by one base, so this is likely a read error. The gene calls are TRGV2 and TRGJ1 or TRGJ2. TCRdb leaves out the J gene; it was filled in here by matching the DNA to germline. This CDR3 is built from 12 residues. The germline CDR1 and CDR2 sequences are EGSNGY and YDSYNSKV. CDR3: CATRDSGYKKLF. CDR3 nucleotides: TGTGCCACCAGGGACTCGGGGTATAAGAAACTCTTT.

The rearrangement joins TRGV9 to TRGJP. As TCRdb names no J gene, one was assigned here on the basis of a DNA match to germline. CDR1 is GITISATS and CDR2 is ISYDGTV in the germline V gene (reference sequence). The J segment lost 4 bases and the V segment lost 0 bases, leaving 6 bases of the junction unmatched. This CDR3 contains 18 residues. CDR3 amino acids: CALWEVREQELGKKIKVF. Written as DNA, the CDR3 is TGTGCCTTGTGGGAGGTGCGGGAACAAGAGTTGGGCAAAAAAATCAAGGTATTT.

This clone has a single count. A clone one base away is much larger, so this may be a read error. In the same sample, other DNA sequences code for this CDR3. This rearrangement joins TRGV9 to TRGJP. TCRdb records no J gene; here it was assigned by comparing the DNA to germline. This CDR3 comprises 17 residues. CDR1 and CDR2 from the germline V gene are GITISATS and ISYDGTV (reference sequence). CDR3 residues: CALWEIMAELGKKIKVF. The DNA of the CDR3 is TGTGCATTGTGGGAGATAATGGCAGAGTTGGGCAAAAAAATCAAGGTATTT.

This clone was counted once. The V gene is TRGV9, the J gene TRGJP1. The J gene was not available in TCRdb and was assigned here by matching the DNA to germline segments. The J segment lost 15 bases and the V segment lost 3 bases, leaving 19 bases of the junction unmatched. Germline loops: CDR1 GITISATS, CDR2 ISYDGTV (reference sequence). CDR3 length: 15 residues. Written as DNA, the CDR3 is TGTGCCTTGTGGGAGATTGAGTTGGGCAAAAAAATCAAGATATTT. It translates to CALWEIELGKKIKIF.

By frequency in the sample, this clone is large (0.1 to 1%). The same CDR3 also results from other DNA sequences found in this sample. This chain uses TRGV9 with TRGJ1 or TRGJ2. Per germline, CDR1 GITISATS and CDR2 ISYDGTV (reference sequence). The V gene end was trimmed by 0 bases and the J gene end by 8 bases; junction bases not matched to a gene: 1. The CDR3 contains 11 residues. CDR3 sequence: CALWEVNKKLF. The CDR3 DNA sequence: TGTGCCTTGTGGGAGGTGAATAAGAAACTCTTT.

There are a few counts of this clone. It may be a read error: a sequence one base away is much more abundant. V usage is TRGV9 and J usage is TRGJP. This CDR3 is built from 17 residues. Per the germline V gene, CDR1 is GITISATS and CDR2 is ISYDGTV (reference sequence). The CDR3 region is CALWEPLQELGNKIKVF. CDR3 nucleotide sequence: TGTGCCTTGTGGGAGCCTCTACAAGAGTTGGGCAACAAAATCAAGGTATTT.

Only a few counts were recorded for this clone. Translating this DNA gives a protein that differs at residue 9 from the TCRdb one, which belongs to a much larger clone; a read error is likely, and the protein shown is this translation. The rearrangement uses TRGV9 and TRGJP. TCRdb carries no J gene annotation; the J gene was assigned here by matching the DNA with germline. The CDR3 loop spans 16 amino acids. Germline CDR1 GITISATS, CDR2 ISYDGTV (reference sequence). CDR3 protein: CALWEVKEVGKKIKVF. The DNA of the CDR3 is TGTGCCTTGTGGGAGGTAAAAGAGGTGGGCAAAAAAATCAAGGTATTT.

This clone is termed large. Distinct nucleotide sequences in the sample also encode this CDR3. The chain employs TRGV8 and TRGJP2. Germline V CDR1 and CDR2: VENAVY, YDSYNSRV. Losses at the gene ends were 0 bases for V and 6 bases for J; bases not matched to a gene: 7. The CDR3 runs 15 residues. The chain's CDR3 is CATWDRVARDWIKTF. DNA of the CDR3: TGTGCCACCTGGGATAGGGTGGCTCGTGATTGGATCAAGACGTTT.